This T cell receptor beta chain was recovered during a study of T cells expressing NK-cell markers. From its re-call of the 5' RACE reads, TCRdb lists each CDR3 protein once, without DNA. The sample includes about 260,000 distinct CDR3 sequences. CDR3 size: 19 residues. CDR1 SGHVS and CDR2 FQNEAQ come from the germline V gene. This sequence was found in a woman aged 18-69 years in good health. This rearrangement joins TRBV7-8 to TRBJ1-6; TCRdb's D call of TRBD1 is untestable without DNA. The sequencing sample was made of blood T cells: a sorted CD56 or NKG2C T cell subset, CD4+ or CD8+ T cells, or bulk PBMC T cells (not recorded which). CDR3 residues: CASSLRGWDRGRYNSPLHF. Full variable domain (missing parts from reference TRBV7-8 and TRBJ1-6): GAGVSQSPRYKVAKRGQDVALRCDPISGHVSLFWYQQALGQGPEFLTYFQNEAQLDKSGLPSDRFFAERPEGSVSTLKIQRTQQEDSAVYLCASSLRGWDRGRYNSPLHFGNGTRLTVT.